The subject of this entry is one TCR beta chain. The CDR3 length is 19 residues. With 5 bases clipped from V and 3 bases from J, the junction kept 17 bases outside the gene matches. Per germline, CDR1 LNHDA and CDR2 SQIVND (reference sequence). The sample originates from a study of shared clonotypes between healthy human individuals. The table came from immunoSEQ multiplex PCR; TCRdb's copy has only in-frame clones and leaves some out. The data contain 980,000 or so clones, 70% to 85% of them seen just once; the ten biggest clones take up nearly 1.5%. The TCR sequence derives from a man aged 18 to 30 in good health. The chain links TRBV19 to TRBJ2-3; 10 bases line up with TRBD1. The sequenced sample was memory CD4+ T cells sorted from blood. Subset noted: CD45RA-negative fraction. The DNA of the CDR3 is TGTGCCAGTAGTCCCATCCCGGGACAGGGGTTCGGGAGAACAGATACGCAGTATTTT. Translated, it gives CASSPIPGQGFGRTDTQYF.